Given below is one T cell receptor beta chain in context. Its target is unknown. Libraries of TRB cDNA were made by 5' RACE and carried UMIs. TCRdb re-called the 5' RACE reads and shows each CDR3 protein once, DNA omitted. In total, the table holds tens of thousands of distinct CDR3 sequences. Cells classed as naive CD8+ T cells were CD45RO-CCR7+CD27+CD95-. Germline CDR1 reads SQVTM; CDR2 reads ANQGSEA. The CDR3 loop spans 15 amino acids. This specimen comes from a study of CXCR3-negative and CXCR3-positive naive CD8 T cells. Study-wide context: TRB reads totalled about 130 million, about 1.5 +/- 0.3 million per library.

Study results and caveats: A higher hydrophobicity marked the TRB CDR3s of CXCR3-positive naive cells versus CXCR3-negative naive cells. Naive subsets were similarly diverse, while memory CD8+ repertoires were much less diverse. Naive subsets expressed similar surface CD5; TRB CDR3 features served to infer TCR strength.

Sequencing used naive CXCR3+ CD8+ T cells from blood. Subset here: CD45RO-CCR7+CD27+CD95- naive CD8+ T cells expressing CXCR3 (TNR3+). J is TRBJ2-3 and V is TRBV29-1; there is no DNA to check the TCRdb D call of TRBD2. This clonotype was sampled from a human donor in good health. Some clones in this sample may be carry-over from other donors' samples. The CDR3: CSVEAGGTDTDTQYF.